Listed here are 17 T cell receptor beta chains from one sample, sequenced in a study of blood T cell repertoires in COVID-19. Clones were sequenced by immunoSEQ multiplex PCR, and TCRdb holds only the in-frame ones, with some missing. The table includes roughly 150,000 clones, under 85% detected once. Sequenced input: peripheral blood. The receptors derive from a man aged 45-65 years with active or convalescent COVID-19.

This clone was counted once. The V and J genes are TRBV28 and TRBJ1-6; D is possibly TRBD1 (6 bases). V was pared by 6 bases and J by 4 bases, with 10 bases between. CDR3 length: 14 residues. CDR1 is MDHEN, CDR2 SYDVKM, per germline. The CDR3 region has the DNA TGTGCCAGCAGCCCCAGGGGTTATAATTCACCCCTCCACTTT. Translation: CASSPRGYNSPLHF.

V and J are TRBV2 and TRBJ2-3, with 9 bases identical to TRBD2. J lost 0 bases, V lost 0 bases, and 7 bases had no gene match. The CDR3 runs to 18 residues. Germline assignment: CDR1 SNHLY and CDR2 FYNNEI. CDR3 sequence reads: CASSEAIFLAGSTDTQYF. The DNA of the CDR3 is TGTGCCAGCAGTGAAGCGATTTTCCTAGCGGGAAGCACAGATACGCAGTATTTT.

This clone was found a few times. The V call is TRBV24-1, the J call TRBJ1-1; unclear D gene. This CDR3 contains 11 residues. V gave up 9 bases and J gave up 5 bases, with 9 bases separating them. Germline V gene sequence: CDR1 KGHDR, CDR2 SFDVKD. This CDR3 is CATSSRTEAFF. The CDR3 DNA is TGTGCCACCTCATCTCGGACTGAAGCTTTCTTT.

CDR3 residues: CASSLARVTGELFF. CDR3 coding DNA: TGCGCCAGCAGCTTGGCGCGGGTAACCGGGGAGCTGTTTTTT. The J gene is TRBJ2-2, the V gene TRBV5-1, with D possibly matching TRBD2 (5 bases). CDR1 and CDR2 from the germline V gene are SGHRS and YFSETQ. Trimming cost V 0 bases and J 5 bases, with 8 bases left between them. This CDR3 has 14 residues.

This chain connects TRBV29-1 to TRBJ2-7; perhaps TRBD2 as D (6 bases). The germline V gene has CDR1 SQVTM and CDR2 ANQGSEA. The V and J ends lost 0 bases and 2 bases respectively, with 8 bases between them. CDR3 length equals 13 residues. As DNA, the CDR3 is TGCAGCGTTGAAGACCTAGCGACCTACGAGCAGTACTTC. This gives the protein CSVEDLATYEQYF.

The gene calls are TRBV27 and TRBJ2-4; no definite D call. Looked up from germline, CDR1 is MNHEY and CDR2 is SMNVEV (reference sequence). V lost 4 bases and J lost 0, with 7 bases in between. The CDR3 consists of 14 residues. The CDR3 nucleotides read TGTGCCAGCAGTTCTATTCTAGCCAAAAACATTCAGTACTTC. This codes for CASSSILAKNIQYF.

The chain combines TRBV11-2 with TRBJ1-5; TRBD1 aligns across 8 bases. This CDR3 is built from 15 residues. Germline loops: CDR1 SGHAT, CDR2 FQNNGV. The V and J ends lost 1 base and 5 bases, in that order; junction bases with no gene match: 4. The CDR3 sequence is CASSLAGGNDQPQHF. CDR3 DNA sequence: TGTGCCAGCAGCTTAGCAGGGGGCAACGATCAGCCCCAGCATTTT.

V is TRBV15 and J is TRBJ2-2, with 14 nucleotides matching TRBD2. Germline V gives CDR1 LNHNV, CDR2 YYDKDF (reference sequence). This CDR3 is built from 17 residues. After removal of 0 bases from V and 6 bases from J, the junction contained 3 bases not matched to a gene. The CDR3 nucleotides read TGTGCCACCAGCAGAGATCTGGGACTAGCGGGAGCCGGGGAGCTGTTTTTT. Protein: CATSRDLGLAGAGELFF.

V usage is TRBV27 and J usage is TRBJ2-5; D ambiguous. In germline, CDR1 is MNHEY, CDR2 SMNVEV (reference sequence). The V and J ends lost 3 bases and 3 bases respectively, with 20 bases between them. The CDR3 length is 17 residues. CDR3 coding DNA: TGTGCCAGCAGTTTGATTTCCACCTACCTTACGAAAGAGACCCAGTACTTC. This encodes CASSLISTYLTKETQYF.

The V gene is TRBV19, the J gene TRBJ2-5; 12 bases are shared with TRBD2. The ends lost 4 bases at V and 3 bases at J; junction bases unmatched: 6. The CDR3 consists of 16 residues. Germline V gene data show CDR1 as LNHDA and CDR2 as SQIVND (reference sequence). CDR3 coding DNA: TGTGCCAGTAGTACCTTGACTAGCGGGAGTGAAGAGACCCAGTACTTC. Protein: CASSTLTSGSEETQYF. The whole variable domain, filled in from reference TRBV19 and TRBJ2-5, reads DGGITQSPKYLFRKEGQNVTLSCEQNLNHDAMYWYRQDPGQGLRLIYYSQIVNDFQKGDIAEGYSVSREKKESFPLTVTSAQKNPTAFYLCASSTLTSGSEETQYFGPGTRLLVL.

CDR3 residues: CASSFKDRGFEKLFF. CDR3 in DNA: TGTGCCAGCAGCTTCAAGGACAGGGGGTTTGAAAAACTGTTTTTT. The rearrangement links TRBV5-4 to TRBJ1-4; 10 bases align to TRBD1. Germline lookup yields CDR1 SGHNT and CDR2 YYREEE (reference sequence). The CDR3 totals 15 residues. The ends lost 2 bases at V and 7 bases at J; junction bases unmatched: 5.

The chain joins TRBV5-1 to TRBJ2-5; D is unclear. Germline lookup yields CDR1 SGHRS and CDR2 YFSETQ. The length of the CDR3 is 14 residues. The germline V and J ends were trimmed by 2 bases and 2 bases, with 10 bases remaining between them. CDR3 DNA: TGCGCCAGCAGCTTACTCTTACAGCAAGAGACCCAGTACTTC. Translated, it gives CASSLLLQQETQYF.

This clone is classed as medium-sized. The V and J genes are TRBV15 and TRBJ2-1; TRBD2 agrees at 9 bases. CDR3 size: 13 residues. Trimming removed 9 bases from V and 10 bases from J; junction bases left unmatched: 10. Germline-derived CDR1 and CDR2 are LNHNV and YYDKDF (reference sequence). The CDR3, as DNA: TGTGCCACGGGAGGGGTAGCGGGAGAAGAGCAGTTCTTC. Translation: CATGGVAGEEQFF.

V is TRBV4-1 and J is TRBJ2-5; no clear D gene. The V end lost 6 bases, the J end lost 5 bases, and 13 bases lay between the germline ends. Germline V CDR1 and CDR2: MGHRA, YSYEKL. The CDR3 length is 13 residues. CDR3 nucleotides: TGCGCCAGCAGTCTCGACCGGCGGGAGACCCAGTACTTC. It is translated as CASSLDRRETQYF.

J is TRBJ2-1 and V is TRBV21-1; TRBD2 is taken as the D call from the table, unchecked against the DNA. TRBV21-1 is reported as a pseudogene. The CDR3 covers 19 residues. The CDR3 loop reads CASSKEGLAGGTWSNEQFF. The CDR3 DNA is TGTGCCAGCAGCAAAGAGGGACTAGCGGGAGGAACGTGGAGCAATGAGCAGTTCTTC.

The chain's CDR3 is CASSLEGGTQYF. As DNA, the CDR3 is TGTGCCAGCAGCCTAGAGGGAGGTACGCAGTATTTT. The V and J genes are TRBV14 and TRBJ2-3, with D tentatively TRBD2 (6 bases). Germline V gene data show CDR1 as SGHDN and CDR2 as FVKESK. V was pared by 4 bases and J by 8 bases, with 10 bases between. CDR3 length equals 12 residues.

V and J are TRBV24-1 and TRBJ2-5, with D perhaps matching TRBD2 (5 bases). V lost 9 bases and J lost 0, with 16 bases in between. Per germline, CDR1 KGHDR and CDR2 SFDVKD. This CDR3 comprises 15 residues. The DNA of the CDR3 is TGTGCCACCGGCGGGCTAGAAGGGTACCAAGAGACCCAGTACTTC. It yields the protein CATGGLEGYQETQYF.